Listed below are T cell receptor beta chains from one sample, sequenced in a study of blood T cell repertoires in COVID-19. Only in-frame clones appear in the TCRdb table, and some are missing; sequencing was by immunoSEQ multiplex PCR. The sample includes about 290,000 clones, about nine tenths seen only once; the top ten take approximately 1.5%. The sequencing sample was made of PBMCs or T cells enriched from blood (not recorded which). The source is a woman in her thirties or forties who had recovered from COVID-19. The CDR3 runs from the conserved cysteine through the conserved F or W. Each record gives: V gene, D gene, clone size, J gene, CDR3 protein, CDR3 DNA. A D gene is named only where the DNA matches it firmly. Not every row has a clone size; where given, it reads once, few, many or a size class.

>TRBV19|-|-|TRBJ2-5
CASSRAGAGEETQYF
TGTGCCAGTAGTAGGGCAGGGGCCGGGGAAGAGACCCAGTACTTC
>TRBV5-1|TRBD1|-|TRBJ2-7
CASSQTGGLRSYEQYF
TGCGCCAGCAGTCAAACAGGGGGCCTTAGGTCCTACGAGCAGTACTTC
>TRBV7-2|TRBD1|few|TRBJ2-7
CASSLRRDRAYEQYF
TGTGCCAGCAGCTTACGCCGGGACAGGGCCTACGAGCAGTACTTC
>TRBV9|-|-|TRBJ1-5
CASSVGLTTQPQHF
TGTGCCAGCAGCGTAGGTCTCACAACGCAGCCCCAGCATTTT
>TRBV3-1/TRBV3-2|TRBD2|-|TRBJ2-5
CASSQGLAGGGETQYF
TGTGCCAGCAGCCAAGGACTAGCGGGAGGGGGGGAGACCCAGTACTTC
>TRBV15|TRBD1|-|TRBJ1-2
CATSRLTTGGWDENYGYTF
TGTGCCACCAGCAGACTAACAACAGGGGGCTGGGATGAAAACTATGGCTACACCTTC
>TRBV11-2|-|-|TRBJ1-1
CASSPGRYMNTEAFF
TGTGCCAGCAGCCCCGGCAGGTACATGAACACTGAAGCTTTCTTT
>TRBV3-1/TRBV3-2|TRBD1|-|TRBJ1-1
CASSQRTGAPEAFF
TGTGCCAGCAGCCAAAGGACAGGGGCCCCTGAAGCTTTCTTT
>TRBV5-7|-|once|TRBJ1-5
CASSPGGNQPQHF
TGTGCCAGCTCCCCAGGGGGCAATCAGCCCCAGCATTTT
>TRBV5-1|-|-|TRBJ1-2
CASSLTTGNYGYTF
TGCGCCAGCAGCCTCACTACAGGGAACTATGGCTACACCTTC
>TRBV5-5|-|few|TRBJ1-4
CASSPILAGGGNEKLFF
TGTGCCAGCAGCCCGATTCTGGCAGGCGGGGGTAATGAAAAACTGTTTTTT
>TRBV5-1|TRBD1|-|TRBJ1-1
CASSLEGQVGTEAFF
TGCGCCAGCAGCTTGGAGGGACAGGTAGGGACTGAAGCTTTCTTT
>TRBV28|-|-|TRBJ1-1
CASTPRGSEAFF
TGTGCCAGCACCCCAAGGGGATCAGAAGCTTTCTTT
>TRBV7-2|-|-|TRBJ1-5
CASSLSPSGPQHF
TGTGCCAGCAGCTTGTCCCCCTCAGGGCCCCAGCATTTT
>TRBV2|-|-|TRBJ2-3
CASSLGGDTQYF
TGTGCCAGCAGCCTCGGTGGAGATACGCAGTATTTT
>TRBV2|TRBD2|once|TRBJ2-7
CVTAGGSYEQYF
TGTGTTACGGCGGGGGGCTCCTACGAGCAGTACTTC
>TRBV29-1|-|-|TRBJ2-7
CSVGDSAYEQYF
TGCAGCGTTGGGGACTCCGCCTACGAGCAGTACTTC